Listed below are T cell receptor beta chains from one sample, sequenced in a study of CD8+CD57+ T cells in acquired aplastic anemia. TCRdb recomputed calls from the reads with MiXCR, one row per CDR3 protein. The sample records about 130,000 distinct CDR3 sequences, roughly 50% being singletons. The sequenced material came from sorted CD4+, CD8+, or CD8+CD57+ T cells (not recorded which) from PBMCs. Receptors were obtained from a human donor in good health, serving as a control. Each CDR3 is given with its conserved first and last residue. D genes are given only for firm matches. Rows give clone size only sometimes, using once, few, many, or a class for an expanded clone.

TRBV11-2	.	many	TRBJ2-7	TGTGCCAGCAGCGCATCGTTCAGTCGGGAGCAGTACTTC	CASSASFSREQYF
TRBV29-1	.	few	TRBJ2-7	TGCAGCGTTGTAACCGACGAGCAGTACTTC	CSVVTDEQYF
TRBV29-1	.	once	TRBJ2-7	TGCAGCGTTGAAGGTGGGCAGGGCCTCGAGCAGTACTTC	CSVEGGQGLEQYF
TRBV11-1	.	.	TRBJ2-1	TGTGCCAGCAGTTCCCCCTGGGCTAGCGATTACAATGAGCAGTTCTTC	CASSSPWASDYNEQFF
TRBV7-2	TRBD2	once	TRBJ2-5	TGTGCCAGCAGGAGGATGACTAGCGGGGGAGAAGAGACCCAGTACTTC	CASRRMTSGGEETQYF
TRBV25-1	TRBD1	.	TRBJ1-6	TGTGCCAGCAGTGACCCGGGACAGGGCGATTCACCCCTCCACTTT	CASSDPGQGDSPLHF
TRBV10-2	.	few	TRBJ2-7	TGCGCCAGCACGGGGACCGGCTACGAGCAGTACTTC	CASTGTGYEQYF
TRBV5-1	TRBD1	many	TRBJ2-2	TGCGCCAGCAAGTACCTAGGACAGGGGAGGAACACCGGGGAGCTGTTTTTT	CASKYLGQGRNTGELFF
TRBV6-2/TRBV6-3	.	.	TRBJ1-3	TGTGCCAGCAGTTTCTCGAGTTATGGAAACACCATATATTTT	CASSFSSYGNTIYF
TRBV10-3	.	few	TRBJ1-2	TGTGCCATCAGTGAGTCTGGGAACTATGGCTACACCTTC	CAISESGNYGYTF
TRBV7-7	.	many	TRBJ2-5	TGTGCCAGCAGCTTTGGCGGGGCTGAGACCCAGTACTTC	CASSFGGAETQYF
TRBV6-1	TRBD1	.	TRBJ1-5	TGTGCCAGCAGGCAGGACAGGGGGTACAATCAGCCCCAGCATTTT	CASRQDRGYNQPQHF
TRBV2	.	few	TRBJ1-2	TGTGCCAGCAGTGACGGGCGGAATTATGGCTACACCTTC	CASSDGRNYGYTF
TRBV19	TRBD1	.	TRBJ1-2	TGTGCCAGCGGGGACAGCCTCTATCGCCACACCTTC	CASGDSLYRHTF
TRBV27	.	many	TRBJ1-2	TGTGCCAGCAGTCCTCAGGGGAGGGGTGGCTACACCTTC	CASSPQGRGGYTF
TRBV6-1	.	many	TRBJ1-1	TGTGCCAGCAGTGAGCCGGGCTCCGGGGCGTACACTGAAGCTTTCTTT	CASSEPGSGAYTEAFF
TRBV29-1	.	.	TRBJ2-5	TGCAGCGTACCGGGAGTACAAGAGACCCAGTACTTC	CSVPGVQETQYF
TRBV20-1	.	many	TRBJ2-1	TGCAGTGTTACCGGGACAAATGACGGCAATGAGCAGTTCTTC	CSVTGTNDGNEQFF
TRBV30	TRBD2	few	TRBJ2-2	TGTGCCAGCAGCCCGCGACTAGCGGGAAACACCGGGGAGCTGTTTTTT	CASSPRLAGNTGELFF
TRBV20-1	TRBD1	many	TRBJ2-5	TGCAGTGCTACGAAGGGACAGCTAAAAGAGACCCAGTACTTC	CSATKGQLKETQYF
TRBV6-5	.	.	TRBJ1-2	TGTGCCAGCAGTTACTCCGGGGACTACTATGGCTACACCTTC	CASSYSGDYYGYTF
TRBV7-2	TRBD1	.	TRBJ2-7	TGTGCCAGCAGGACAGGGAACGAGCAGTACTTC	CASRTGNEQYF
TRBV15	TRBD1	many	TRBJ1-1	TGTGCCACCAGCAGAGATTTCGGACAGGGGGCGGGGACTGAAGCTTTCTTT	CATSRDFGQGAGTEAFF
TRBV30	.	.	TRBJ1-1	TGTGCCTGGAGTAGGGCCACTGAAGCTTTCTTT	CAWSRATEAFF
TRBV2	.	.	TRBJ2-7	TGTGCCAGCGGGACTTACAGCTCCTACGAGCAGTACTTC	CASGTYSSYEQYF
TRBV2	.	.	TRBJ2-7	TGTGCCAGCAAAGGGGACGGTACCTACGAGCAGCACTTC	CASKGDGTYEQHF
TRBV24-1	TRBD1	.	TRBJ2-5	TGTGCCACCAGTGATTTGTCGGACAGGGGGCAAGAGACCCAGTACTTC	CATSDLSDRGQETQYF
TRBV13	.	many	TRBJ2-3	TGTGCCAGCAGCTTAGGGGGGGGTAGTGCAGATACGCAGTATTTT	CASSLGGGSADTQYF
TRBV9	TRBD1	few	TRBJ2-7	TGTGCCAGCAGCGTAGGGGACAGGTTAGACGAGCAGTACTTC	CASSVGDRLDEQYF
TRBV10-3	TRBD1	.	TRBJ1-1	TGTGCCATCAGTGAGCCTGTAGGGACAGGGGAGAACACTGAAGCTTTCTTT	CAISEPVGTGENTEAFF
TRBV4-2	.	once	TRBJ2-3	TGTGCCGGCAGCCAAGAGGAACCGAGGGTGGGCACAGATACGCAGTATTTT	CAGSQEEPRVGTDTQYF
TRBV2	.	.	TRBJ2-5	TGTGCCATACGAGGGGACCAAGAGACCCAGTACTTC	CAIRGDQETQYF
TRBV20-1	TRBD1	many	TRBJ1-5	TGCAGTGCTAGAGAGACAGGGTTCCGACCCCAGCATTTT	CSARETGFRPQHF
TRBV12-5	.	.	TRBJ2-7	TGTGCTAGTGGTTTGAGGGGTAGCGACGAGCAGTACTTC	CASGLRGSDEQYF
TRBV12-3/TRBV12-4	TRBD1	.	TRBJ2-5	TGTGCCAGCAGTAACGACAGGGGACCGGAGACCCAGTACTTC	CASSNDRGPETQYF